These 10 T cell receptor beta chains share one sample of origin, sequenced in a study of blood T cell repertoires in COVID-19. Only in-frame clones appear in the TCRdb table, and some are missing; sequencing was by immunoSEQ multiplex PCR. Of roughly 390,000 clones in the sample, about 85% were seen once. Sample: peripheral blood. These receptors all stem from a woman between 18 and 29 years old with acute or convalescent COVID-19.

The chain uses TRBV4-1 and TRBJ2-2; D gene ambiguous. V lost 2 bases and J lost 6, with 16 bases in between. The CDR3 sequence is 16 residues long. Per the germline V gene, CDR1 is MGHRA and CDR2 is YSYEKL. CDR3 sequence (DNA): TGCGCCAGCAGCCAACCCCCATCCGAACTGGCCGGGGAGCTGTTTTTT. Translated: CASSQPPSELAGELFF.

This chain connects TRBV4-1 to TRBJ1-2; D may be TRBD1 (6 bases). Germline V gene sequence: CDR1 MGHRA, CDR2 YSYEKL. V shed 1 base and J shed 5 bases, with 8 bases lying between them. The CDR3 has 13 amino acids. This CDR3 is CASSQVGGYGYTF. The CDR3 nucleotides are TGCGCCAGCAGCCAAGTAGGGGGTTATGGCTACACCTTC.

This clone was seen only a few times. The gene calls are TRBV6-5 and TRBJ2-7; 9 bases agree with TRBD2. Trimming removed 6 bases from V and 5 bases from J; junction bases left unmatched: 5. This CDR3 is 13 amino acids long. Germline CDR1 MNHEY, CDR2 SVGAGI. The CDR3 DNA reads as TGTGCCAGCAGGGGACTAGCTTGGGACGAGCAGTACTTC. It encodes CASRGLAWDEQYF.

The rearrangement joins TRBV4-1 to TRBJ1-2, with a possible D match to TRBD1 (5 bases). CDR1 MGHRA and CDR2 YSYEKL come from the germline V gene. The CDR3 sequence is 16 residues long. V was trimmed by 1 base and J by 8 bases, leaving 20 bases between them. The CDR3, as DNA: TGCGCCAGCAGCCAAGTTTTGGTCCTAGGGGCAGGGGGCTACACCTTC. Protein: CASSQVLVLGAGGYTF.

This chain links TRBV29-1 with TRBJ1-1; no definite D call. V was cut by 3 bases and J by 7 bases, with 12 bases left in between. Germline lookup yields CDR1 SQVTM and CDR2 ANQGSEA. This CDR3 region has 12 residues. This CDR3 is CSVEEDGSEAFF. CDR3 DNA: TGCAGCGTTGAGGAGGACGGCAGTGAAGCTTTCTTT.

Here the CDR3 DNA reads TGCGCCAGCAGCTTGTCGTTGGGGGGGGAAGAGACCCAGTACTTC. Protein: CASSLSLGGEETQYF. The chain employs TRBV5-1 and TRBJ2-5, with 7 positions matching TRBD2. Germline CDR1 is SGHRS and CDR2 is YFSETQ. The CDR3 is 15 amino acids. After removal of 1 base from V and 3 bases from J, the junction contained 6 bases not matched to a gene.

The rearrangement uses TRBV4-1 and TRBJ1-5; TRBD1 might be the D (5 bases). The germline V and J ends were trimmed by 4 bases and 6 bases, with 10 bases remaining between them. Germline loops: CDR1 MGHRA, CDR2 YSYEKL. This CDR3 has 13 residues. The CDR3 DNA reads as TGCGCCAGCAGCCCAACGGGGGTTCAGCCCCAGCATTTT. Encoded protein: CASSPTGVQPQHF.

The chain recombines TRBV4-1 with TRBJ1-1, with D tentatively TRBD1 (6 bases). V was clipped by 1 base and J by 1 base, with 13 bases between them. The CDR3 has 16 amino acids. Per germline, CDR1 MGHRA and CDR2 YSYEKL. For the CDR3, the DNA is TGCGCCAGCAGCCAAGGCCCTGGACAGCGGAACACTGAAGCTTTCTTT. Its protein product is CASSQGPGQRNTEAFF.

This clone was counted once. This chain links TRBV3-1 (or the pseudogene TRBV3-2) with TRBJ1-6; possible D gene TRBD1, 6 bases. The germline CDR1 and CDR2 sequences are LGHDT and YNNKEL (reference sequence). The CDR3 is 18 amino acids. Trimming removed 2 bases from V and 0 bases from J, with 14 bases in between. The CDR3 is CASSQSGTRSSYNSPLHF. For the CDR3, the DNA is TGTGCCAGCAGCCAATCCGGGACACGGAGCTCCTATAATTCACCCCTCCACTTT.

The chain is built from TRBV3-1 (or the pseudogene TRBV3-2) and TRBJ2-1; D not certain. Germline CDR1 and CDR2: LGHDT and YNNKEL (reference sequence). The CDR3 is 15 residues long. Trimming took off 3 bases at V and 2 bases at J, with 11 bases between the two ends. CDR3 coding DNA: TGTGCCAGCAGCCATTGGAGAGAGACCTACAATGAGCAGTTCTTC. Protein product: CASSHWRETYNEQFF.